These 5 T cell receptor beta chains came from one sample sequenced in a study of graft-versus-host responses after intestinal transplantation. TCRdb's table, derived via immunoSEQ multiplex PCR, lists solely in-frame clones and lacks some. The table records more than 65,000 clones, about 87% of them present only once. Their specific antigens are unknown. Sequenced here: unstimulated CD4+ T cells sorted from spleen or lymph node cells, sampled before transplant. The receptor set was obtained from a human donor who was the organ donor for an intestinal transplant.

V and J are TRBV29-1 and TRBJ2-1; TRBD2 matches at 13 bases. V trimming: 6 bases; J trimming: 3 bases; junction bases outside the gene matches: 8. Germline CDR1 is SQVTM and CDR2 is ANQGSEA. The CDR3 loop spans 16 amino acids. The CDR3 DNA follows: TGCAGCGTAACTAGCGGGGGGGCCCAGCTCTACAATGAGCAGTTCTTC. This gives the protein CSVTSGGAQLYNEQFF.

The V gene is TRBV15, the J gene TRBJ2-5, with no clear D. Germline CDR1 and CDR2: LNHNV and YYDKDF (reference sequence). The CDR3 is 14 amino acids. Trimming stripped 5 bases from V and 4 bases from J, with 14 bases between. In DNA, the CDR3 is TGTGCCACCAGCCCCGTGAGGTCGGGAGAGACCCAGTACTTC. Encoded protein: CATSPVRSGETQYF.

This chain links TRBV28 with TRBJ1-2; the match to TRBD1 covers 7 bases. This CDR3 region has 15 residues. Germline lookup yields CDR1 MDHEN and CDR2 SYDVKM. Trimming took 6 bases from V and 3 from J; bases not matched to a gene: 10. CDR3 sequence reads: CASSSAGGWDYGYTF. CDR3 sequence (DNA): TGTGCCAGCAGCTCGGCAGGGGGTTGGGACTATGGCTACACCTTC.

This clone occurred a few times. The chain is built from TRBV10-3 and TRBJ2-3; 9 positions match TRBD2. CDR1 and CDR2 from the germline V gene are ENHRY and SYGVKD. There are 16 residues in the CDR3. Trimming took 7 bases from V and 6 from J; bases not matched to a gene: 14. CDR3 region: CAITGFGGGAEDTQYF. The DNA of the CDR3 is TGTGCCATCACCGGCTTTGGCGGGGGGGCCGAGGATACGCAGTATTTT.

The V gene is TRBV7-2, the J gene TRBJ2-7, with 10 positions matching TRBD1. This CDR3 is 13 amino acids long. Germline CDR1 SGHTA, CDR2 FQGNSA. The ends lost 4 bases at V and 3 bases at J; junction bases unmatched: 0. The CDR3 DNA sequence: TGTGCCAGCAGCTGGACAGGGGGCTACGAGCAGTACGTC. The encoded protein is CASSWTGGYEQYV.